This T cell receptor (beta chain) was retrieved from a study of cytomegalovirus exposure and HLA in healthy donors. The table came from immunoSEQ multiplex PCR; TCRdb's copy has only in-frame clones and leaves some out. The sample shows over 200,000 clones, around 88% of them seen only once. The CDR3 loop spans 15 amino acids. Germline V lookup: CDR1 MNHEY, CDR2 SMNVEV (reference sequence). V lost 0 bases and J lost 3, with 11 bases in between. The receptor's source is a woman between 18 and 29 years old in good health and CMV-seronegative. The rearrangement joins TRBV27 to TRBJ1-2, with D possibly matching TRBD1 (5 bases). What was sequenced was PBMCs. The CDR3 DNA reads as TGTGCCAGCAGTTTATCGGGGGGGAACTACTATGGCTACACCTTC. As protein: CASSLSGGNYYGYTF.